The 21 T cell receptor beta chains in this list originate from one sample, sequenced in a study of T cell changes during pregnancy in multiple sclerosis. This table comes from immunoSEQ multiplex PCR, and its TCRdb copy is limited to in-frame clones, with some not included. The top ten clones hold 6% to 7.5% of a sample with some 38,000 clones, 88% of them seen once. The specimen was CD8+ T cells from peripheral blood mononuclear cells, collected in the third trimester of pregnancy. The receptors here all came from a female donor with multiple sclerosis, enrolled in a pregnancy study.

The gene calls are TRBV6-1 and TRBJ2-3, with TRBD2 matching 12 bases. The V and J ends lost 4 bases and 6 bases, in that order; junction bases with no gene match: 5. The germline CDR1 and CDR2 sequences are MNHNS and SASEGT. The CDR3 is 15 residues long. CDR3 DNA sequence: TGTGCCAGCAGTGCCCTAGCGGGGGGGCTGGATACGCAGTATTTT. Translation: CASSALAGGLDTQYF.

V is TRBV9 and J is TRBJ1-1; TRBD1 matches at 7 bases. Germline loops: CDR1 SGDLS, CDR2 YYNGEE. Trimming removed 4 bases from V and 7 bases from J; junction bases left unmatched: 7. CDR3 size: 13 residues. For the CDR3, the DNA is TGTGCCAGCAGCCGGGGTGACAGGGTTGAAGCTTTCTTT. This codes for CASSRGDRVEAFF.

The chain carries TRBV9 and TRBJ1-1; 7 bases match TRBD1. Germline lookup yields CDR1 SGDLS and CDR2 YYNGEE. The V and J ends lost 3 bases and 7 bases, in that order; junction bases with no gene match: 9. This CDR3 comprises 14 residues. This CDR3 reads CASSGGGPEREAFF. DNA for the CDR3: TGTGCCAGCAGCGGAGGGGGCCCCGAACGTGAAGCTTTCTTT.

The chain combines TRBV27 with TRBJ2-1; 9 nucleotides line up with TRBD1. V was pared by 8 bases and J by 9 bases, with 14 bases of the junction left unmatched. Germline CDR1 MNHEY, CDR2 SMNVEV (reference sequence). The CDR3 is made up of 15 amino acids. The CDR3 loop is CASRPVGTGKGEQFF. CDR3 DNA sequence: TGTGCCAGCCGCCCGGTAGGGACAGGGAAAGGTGAGCAGTTCTTC.

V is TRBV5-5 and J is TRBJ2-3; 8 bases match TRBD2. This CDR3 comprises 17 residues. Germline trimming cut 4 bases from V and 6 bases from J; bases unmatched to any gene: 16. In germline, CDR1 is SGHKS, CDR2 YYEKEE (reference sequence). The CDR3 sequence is CASSPPGVAGFSDTQYF. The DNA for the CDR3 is TGTGCCAGCAGCCCCCCCGGTGTAGCGGGGTTCTCGGATACGCAGTATTTT.

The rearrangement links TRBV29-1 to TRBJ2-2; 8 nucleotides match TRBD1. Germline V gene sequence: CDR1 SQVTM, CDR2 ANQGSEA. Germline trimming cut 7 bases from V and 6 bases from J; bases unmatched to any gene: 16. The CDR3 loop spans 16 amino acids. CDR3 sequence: CSAEGGQVGVAGELFF. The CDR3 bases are TGCAGCGCCGAAGGGGGACAGGTTGGCGTCGCCGGGGAGCTGTTTTTT.

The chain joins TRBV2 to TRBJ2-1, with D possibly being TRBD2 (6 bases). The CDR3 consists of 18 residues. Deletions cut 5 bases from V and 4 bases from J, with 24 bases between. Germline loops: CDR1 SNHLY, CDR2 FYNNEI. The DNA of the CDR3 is TGTGCCAGCAGTTCTCTGAGGGCGGGACTGGGGATTTACAATGAGCAGTTCTTC. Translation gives CASSSLRAGLGIYNEQFF.

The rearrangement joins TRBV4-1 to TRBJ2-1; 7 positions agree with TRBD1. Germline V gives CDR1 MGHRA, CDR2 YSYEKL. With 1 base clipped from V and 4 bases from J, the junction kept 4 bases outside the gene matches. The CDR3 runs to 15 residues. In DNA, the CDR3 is TGCGCCAGCAGCCAAGGTACAGGGGTTTACAATGAGCAGTTCTTC. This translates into CASSQGTGVYNEQFF.

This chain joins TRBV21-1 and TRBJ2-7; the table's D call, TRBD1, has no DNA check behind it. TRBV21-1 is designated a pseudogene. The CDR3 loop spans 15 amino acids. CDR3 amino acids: CASSSGQGAINEQYF. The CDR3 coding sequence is TGTGCCAGCAGCTCGGGACAGGGGGCAATCAACGAGCAGTACTTC.

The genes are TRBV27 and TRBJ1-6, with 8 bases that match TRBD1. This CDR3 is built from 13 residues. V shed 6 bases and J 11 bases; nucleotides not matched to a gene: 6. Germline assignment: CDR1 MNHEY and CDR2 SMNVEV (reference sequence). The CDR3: CASRYRGITPLHF. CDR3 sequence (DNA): TGTGCCAGCAGATACAGGGGGATTACACCCCTCCACTTT.

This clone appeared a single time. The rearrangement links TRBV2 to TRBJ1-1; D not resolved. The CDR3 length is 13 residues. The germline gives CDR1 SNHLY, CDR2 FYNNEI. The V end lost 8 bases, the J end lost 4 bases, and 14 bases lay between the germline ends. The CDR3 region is CASGPGEGTEAFF. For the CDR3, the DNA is TGTGCCAGCGGCCCCGGGGAGGGCACTGAAGCTTTCTTT.

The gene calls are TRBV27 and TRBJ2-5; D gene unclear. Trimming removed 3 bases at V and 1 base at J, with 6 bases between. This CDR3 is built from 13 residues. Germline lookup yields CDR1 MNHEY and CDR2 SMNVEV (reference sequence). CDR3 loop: CASSFTVQETQYF. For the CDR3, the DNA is TGTGCCAGCAGTTTCACGGTCCAAGAGACCCAGTACTTC.

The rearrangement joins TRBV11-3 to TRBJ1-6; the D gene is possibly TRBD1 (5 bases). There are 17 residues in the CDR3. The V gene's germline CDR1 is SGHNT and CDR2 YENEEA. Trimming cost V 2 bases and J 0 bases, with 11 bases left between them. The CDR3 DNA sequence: TGTGCCAGCAGCTTACCCCAGGGAAGCTCCTATAATTCACCCCTCCACTTT. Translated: CASSLPQGSSYNSPLHF. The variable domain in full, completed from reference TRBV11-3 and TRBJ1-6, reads EAGVVQSPRYKIIEKKQPVAFWCNPISGHNTLYWYLQNLGQGPELLIRYENEEAVDDSQLPKDRFSAERLKGVDSTLKIQPAELGDSAVYLCASSLPQGSSYNSPLHFGNGTRLTVT.

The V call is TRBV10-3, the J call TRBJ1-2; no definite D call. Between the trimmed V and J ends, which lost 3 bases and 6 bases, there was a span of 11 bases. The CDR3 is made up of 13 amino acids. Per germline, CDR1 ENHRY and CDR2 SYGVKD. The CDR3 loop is CAISDIDVDGYTF. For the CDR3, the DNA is TGTGCCATCAGTGACATAGATGTCGATGGCTACACCTTC.

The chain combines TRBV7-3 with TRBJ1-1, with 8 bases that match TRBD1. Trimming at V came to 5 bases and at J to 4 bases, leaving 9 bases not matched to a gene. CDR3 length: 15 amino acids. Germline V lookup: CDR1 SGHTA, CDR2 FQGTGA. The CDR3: CASSLGQGGGTEAFF. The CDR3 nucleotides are TGTGCCAGCAGCCTCGGACAGGGAGGGGGCACTGAAGCTTTCTTT.

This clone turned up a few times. The CDR3 nucleotides are TGCGCCAGCAGCTTGGAGTTCAGCGGGAGAAACTATGGCTACACCTTC. It yields the protein CASSLEFSGRNYGYTF. The chain has TRBV5-1 and TRBJ1-2; D is unresolved. The CDR3 runs to 16 residues. Germline lookup yields CDR1 SGHRS and CDR2 YFSETQ. Trimming removed 0 bases from V and 2 bases from J, with 14 bases in between.

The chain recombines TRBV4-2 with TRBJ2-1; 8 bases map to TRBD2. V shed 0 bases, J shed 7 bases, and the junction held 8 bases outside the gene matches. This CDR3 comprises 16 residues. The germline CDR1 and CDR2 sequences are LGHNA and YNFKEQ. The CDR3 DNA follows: TGTGCCAGCAGCCAAGAGGTGGGCGGGGGGTGGAATGAGCAGTTCTTC. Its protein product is CASSQEVGGGWNEQFF.

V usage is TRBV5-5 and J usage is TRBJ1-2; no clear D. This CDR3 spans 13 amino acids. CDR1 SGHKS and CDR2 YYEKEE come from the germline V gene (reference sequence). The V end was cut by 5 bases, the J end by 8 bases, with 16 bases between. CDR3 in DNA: TGTGCCAGCAGACCACTCGGCTACAGCGGCTACACCTTC. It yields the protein CASRPLGYSGYTF.

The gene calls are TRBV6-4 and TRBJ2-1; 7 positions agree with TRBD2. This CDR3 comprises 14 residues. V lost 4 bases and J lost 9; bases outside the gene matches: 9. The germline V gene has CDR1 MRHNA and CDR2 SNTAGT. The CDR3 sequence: CASSAAGEGSEQFF. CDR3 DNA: TGTGCCAGCAGTGCGGCGGGGGAAGGTAGTGAGCAGTTCTTC.

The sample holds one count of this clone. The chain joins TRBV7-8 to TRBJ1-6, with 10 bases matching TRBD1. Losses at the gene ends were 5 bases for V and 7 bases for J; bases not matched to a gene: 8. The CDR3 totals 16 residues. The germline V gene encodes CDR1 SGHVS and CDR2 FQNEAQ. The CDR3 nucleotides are TGTGCCAGCAGCGATCGGACAGGGGGTGGGAATTCACCCCTCCACTTT. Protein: CASSDRTGGGNSPLHF. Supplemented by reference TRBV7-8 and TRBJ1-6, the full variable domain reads GAGVSQSPRYKVAKRGQDVALRCDPISGHVSLFWYQQALGQGPEFLTYFQNEAQLDKSGLPSDRFFAERPEGSVSTLKIQRTQQEDSAVYLCASSDRTGGGNSPLHFGNGTRLTVT.

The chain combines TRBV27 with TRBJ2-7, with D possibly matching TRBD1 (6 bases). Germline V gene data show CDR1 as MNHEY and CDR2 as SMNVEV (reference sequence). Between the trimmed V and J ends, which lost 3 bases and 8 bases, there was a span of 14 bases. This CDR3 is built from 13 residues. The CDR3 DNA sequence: TGTGCCAGCAGTTTCCAAAACAGGGTGCAGCAGTACTTC. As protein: CASSFQNRVQQYF.